The entry that follows covers one TCR beta chain sequence. Its specificity is unknown. This sample is part of a study of T cell responses to AZD1222 COVID-19 vaccine. General observations from the study: Repertoires were obtained solely post-peak T cell response.

Generated by immunoSEQ multiplex PCR, the TCRdb table keeps only in-frame clones and is missing some. Of around 120,000 clones detected, around nine tenths appear once; the ten largest clones hold about 1.2%. There are 15 residues in the CDR3. Germline V gene lookup returns CDR1 SGHRS and CDR2 YFSETQ. V gave up 4 bases and J gave up 1 base; unmatched junction bases: 4. This chain links TRBV5-1 with TRBJ2-5; 10 bases line up with TRBD2. Sequenced material: peripheral blood, taken on day 0 of AZD1222 vaccination. The receptor's source is an adult in good health. The DNA for the CDR3 is TGCGCCAGCAGCATTAGCGGGGGGTTCCAAGAGACCCAGTACTTC. It yields the protein CASSISGGFQETQYF.